This T cell receptor (beta chain) was captured by sequencing in a study of blood T cells in healthy people across ages. Study-wide results and limits: There was no known CMV status for donors, so expanded clonotype changes were possibly confounded.

Donors ranged from 6 to 90 years old and were healthy Caucasians in Russia. With a J-beta primer mix and a sample-barcoded 5' primer, a second PCR ran about 6 to 11 cycles. Template switching added a 12-random-nucleotide identifier to every cDNA molecule. TCRdb reprocessed the 5' RACE reads with MiXCR, giving one entry per CDR3 protein. Of approximately 1.5 million distinct CDR3 sequences listed, around 36% were seen once; the top ten hold roughly 10%. The ends were cut back, 3 bases at V and 0 bases at J, with 9 bases in the middle. Germline values: CDR1 MNHNS, CDR2 SASEGT. The CDR3 totals 15 residues. This clonotype has only a few counts. Its target is not known.

The specimen was blood. The receptor's source is a woman under 40 in good health. V gene TRBV6-1 combines with J gene TRBJ2-1, with unresolved D. The CDR3 protein is CASSDGSASYNEQFF. CDR3 sequence (DNA): TGTGCCAGCAGTGATGGAAGCGCCTCCTACAATGAGCAGTTCTTC.